The 27 T cell receptor beta chains listed next were all sequenced from one sample in a study of T cells after posttransplantation cyclophosphamide. The assay was immunoSEQ multiplex PCR, and TCRdb's table has in-frame clones only and misses some. The sample lists thousands of clones; roughly 86% were seen once. Cyclophosphamide on days +3 and +4 followed busulfan-fludarabine conditioning and a marrow graft. The specimen was PBMCs, collected after allogeneic stem cell transplant with posttransplant cyclophosphamide. These receptors were obtained from a female patient in her fifties who received an allogeneic stem cell transplant from a related donor, was CMV-positive, and had no GVHD. The graft donor may have contributed some T cells.

V and J are TRBV10-1 and TRBJ2-7; TRBD2 matches 13 bases. Germline CDR1 is WNHNN and CDR2 is SYGVQD (reference sequence). The CDR3 totals 13 residues. The J segment lost 6 bases and the V segment lost 7 bases, leaving 3 bases of the junction unmatched. CDR3 nucleotide sequence: TGCGCCAGCATGCGACTAGCGGGAGGCGAGCAGTACTTC. Encoded protein: CASMRLAGGEQYF.

In its sample, this clone was seen once. The chain has TRBV27 and TRBJ2-4, with 10 bases that match TRBD1. V lost 4 bases, J lost 7 bases, and 7 bases stayed unmatched. This CDR3 is 15 amino acids long. From germline, CDR1 is MNHEY and CDR2 SMNVEV (reference sequence). The CDR3 sequence is CASSSSGQGRNIQYF. The CDR3, as DNA: TGTGCCAGCAGTTCGTCGGGACAGGGGAGGAACATTCAGTACTTC.

J is TRBJ2-3 and V is TRBV7-3, with 10 bases fitting TRBD2. This CDR3 comprises 16 residues. Germline V lookup: CDR1 SGHTA, CDR2 FQGTGA. The trim removed 5 bases at V and 2 bases at J, leaving 7 bases unmatched. The CDR3 loop is CASSVRTSGTTDTQYF. As DNA, the CDR3 is TGTGCCAGCAGCGTAAGGACTAGCGGTACCACAGATACGCAGTATTTT.

The V call is TRBV7-2, the J call TRBJ2-2; tentative D call: TRBD1 (6 bases). Trimming took 5 bases from V and 2 from J, leaving 9 bases between them. CDR1 and CDR2 (germline): SGHTA, FQGNSA. The CDR3 is 14 residues long. This CDR3 is CASSGGLNTGELFF. In nucleotides, the CDR3 is TGTGCCAGCAGCGGGGGCCTTAACACCGGGGAGCTGTTTTTT.

This clone was found a few times. V gene TRBV10-1 combines with J gene TRBJ1-1; tentatively, D is TRBD1 (6 bases). The CDR3 runs to 17 residues. Germline-derived CDR1 and CDR2 are WNHNN and SYGVQD (reference sequence). V gave up 3 bases and J gave up 0 bases, with 17 bases separating them. DNA of the CDR3: TGCGCCAGCAGTGATCAGGGGTGGGTCGGCTTGAACACTGAAGCTTTCTTT. Protein: CASSDQGWVGLNTEAFF.

The chain carries TRBV6-5 and TRBJ2-7; 7 nucleotides agree with TRBD1. The CDR3 spans 14 residues. Germline assignment: CDR1 MNHEY and CDR2 SVGAGI. Trimming removed 2 bases from V and 5 bases from J; junction bases left unmatched: 6. In nucleotides, the CDR3 is TGTGCCAGCAGTTACAGGGGGCAGGAGAACGAGCAGTACTTC. Amino acids: CASSYRGQENEQYF.

This chain links TRBV6-1 with TRBJ1-4; 9 bases are a match to TRBD1. V was clipped by 5 bases and J by 4 bases; unmatched bases: 5. This CDR3 has 15 amino acids. The germline V gene encodes CDR1 MNHNS and CDR2 SASEGT. CDR3 bases: TGTGCCAGCAGTAGCCAGACAGGGGGTAATGAAAAACTGTTTTTT. It encodes CASSSQTGGNEKLFF.

The chain uses TRBV5-1 and TRBJ1-1; 7 bases fit TRBD1. CDR1 SGHRS and CDR2 YFSETQ come from the germline V gene. J gave up 11 bases and V 0 bases, and 13 bases lay outside the gene matches. The CDR3 sequence is 15 residues long. As DNA, the CDR3 is TGCGCCAGCAGCTTGGGACAGGGCCAATCTGGGCTCGCTTTCTTT. It yields the protein CASSLGQGQSGLAFF.

This clone is termed medium-sized. The J gene is TRBJ1-4, the V gene TRBV6-5; D might be TRBD1 (6 bases). Germline CDR1 MNHEY, CDR2 SVGAGI. The CDR3 runs to 14 residues. Trimming took 5 bases from V and 7 from J, leaving 14 bases between them. The CDR3 here is CASSATQGIEKLFF. CDR3 DNA sequence: TGTGCCAGCAGTGCAACACAGGGAATTGAAAAACTGTTTTTT.

This chain connects TRBV7-8 to TRBJ2-5, with D maybe TRBD2 (6 bases). V was cut by 8 bases and J by 5 bases, with 18 bases left in between. Germline assignment: CDR1 SGHVS and CDR2 FQNEAQ. The CDR3 is 14 residues long. The CDR3: CASALGDRGETQYF. In nucleotides, the CDR3 is TGTGCCAGCGCTCTCGGGGACCGGGGGGAGACCCAGTACTTC. Looking up the rest from reference TRBV7-8 and TRBJ2-5 gives the full variable domain: GAGVSQSPRYKVAKRGQDVALRCDPISGHVSLFWYQQALGQGPEFLTYFQNEAQLDKSGLPSDRFFAERPEGSVSTLKIQRTQQEDSAVYLCASALGDRGETQYFGPGTRLLVL.

The chain is built from TRBV10-2 and TRBJ1-2; TRBD1 is a possible D gene (6 bases). The germline V and J ends were trimmed by 0 bases and 4 bases, with 15 bases remaining between them. The length of the CDR3 is 16 residues. Germline V lookup: CDR1 WSHSY, CDR2 SAAADI. This chain's CDR3 is CASSESLLGHTYGYTF. The CDR3 region has the DNA TGCGCCAGCAGTGAGTCTTTGCTGGGACACACCTATGGCTACACCTTC.

V and J are TRBV9 and TRBJ2-6, with unresolved D. The CDR3 spans 16 residues. CDR1 and CDR2 (germline): SGDLS, YYNGEE. The V and J ends lost 4 bases and 2 bases respectively, with 13 bases between them. CDR3 in DNA: TGTGCCAGCAGCTCACCTCGAGGTACTGGGGCCAACGTCCTGACTTTC. This sequence encodes CASSSPRGTGANVLTF.

For this clone: Additional DNA sequences in this sample encode the identical CDR3. The J gene is TRBJ1-6, the V gene TRBV7-2; D perhaps matches TRBD1 (6 bases). The ends were cut back, 6 bases at V and 8 bases at J, with 14 bases in the middle. Per germline, CDR1 SGHTA and CDR2 FQGNSA. The CDR3 is made up of 14 amino acids. The CDR3 bases are TGTGCCAGCAGGCTTGGACAGACTCATTCACCCCTCCACTTT. It codes for CASRLGQTHSPLHF.

The V call is TRBV6-5, the J call TRBJ2-7; TRBD2 is a possible D gene (6 bases). The CDR3 spans 14 residues. Germline V CDR1 and CDR2: MNHEY, SVGAGI. V was clipped by 0 bases and J by 7 bases, with 13 bases between them. The CDR3 is CASSYSRGTEEQYF. Written as DNA, the CDR3 is TGTGCCAGCAGTTACTCCCGAGGGACTGAGGAGCAGTACTTC.

This clone was observed a handful of times. V is TRBV30 and J is TRBJ1-3; D remains ambiguous. The CDR3 has 15 amino acids. V was clipped by 4 bases and J by 0 bases, with 13 bases between them. Germline V gives CDR1 GTSNPN, CDR2 SVGIG (reference sequence). The CDR3 here is CAWTREIHSGNTIYF. For the CDR3, the DNA is TGTGCCTGGACGCGAGAGATTCACTCTGGAAACACCATATATTTT.

The chain joins TRBV18 to TRBJ1-5; D remains ambiguous. V lost 3 bases, J lost 2 bases, and 8 bases lay in between. There are 14 residues in the CDR3. Germline V lookup: CDR1 KGHSH, CDR2 LQKENI. CDR3 residues: CASSPSLGNQPQHF. The CDR3 bases are TGTGCCAGCTCACCCTCTCTCGGCAATCAGCCCCAGCATTTT. The whole variable domain, remainder taken from reference TRBV18 and TRBJ1-5, is NAGVMQNPRHLVRRRGQEARLRCSPMKGHSHVYWYRQLPEEGLKFMVYLQKENIIDESGMPKERFSAEFPKEGPSILRIQQVVRGDSAAYFCASSPSLGNQPQHFGDGTRLSIL.

The rearrangement links TRBV5-1 to TRBJ2-1, with D possibly matching TRBD1 (5 bases). The V gene lost 4 bases and the J gene lost 4 bases, with 15 bases spanning the gap. This CDR3 spans 15 amino acids. In germline, CDR1 is SGHRS, CDR2 YFSETQ. The CDR3 sequence is CASSPQGNLYNEQFF. As DNA, the CDR3 is TGCGCCAGCAGCCCCCAGGGCAACCTTTACAATGAGCAGTTCTTC.

This clone was seen more than once but under ten times. The J gene is TRBJ2-5, the V gene TRBV14, with D possibly being TRBD1 (5 bases). V lost 1 base, J lost 4 bases, and 16 bases lay in between. This CDR3 region has 16 residues. Germline CDR1 and CDR2: SGHDN and FVKESK. CDR3 amino acids: CASSQVETVTRETQYF. DNA for the CDR3: TGTGCCAGCAGCCAAGTGGAGACAGTCACAAGAGAGACCCAGTACTTC.

This rearrangement joins TRBV19 to TRBJ1-1; D is unclear. V was trimmed by 4 bases and J by 3 bases, leaving 6 bases between them. Germline CDR1 reads LNHDA; CDR2 reads SQIVND (reference sequence). The CDR3 covers 12 residues. The CDR3 reads CASSKRYTEAFF. In nucleotides, the CDR3 is TGTGCCAGTAGTAAGAGGTACACTGAAGCTTTCTTT.

The chain employs TRBV28 and TRBJ2-1; D perhaps matches TRBD2 (5 bases). The CDR3 has 13 residues. V was trimmed by 6 bases and J by 8 bases, leaving 14 bases between them. From germline, CDR1 is MDHEN and CDR2 SYDVKM. In DNA, the CDR3 is TGTGCCAGCAGGAATAACGGGGAACATGAGCAGTTCTTC. It specifies CASRNNGEHEQFF. The full variable domain, completed using reference TRBV28 and TRBJ2-1, is DVKVTQSSRYLVKRTGEKVFLECVQDMDHENMFWYRQDPGLGLRLIYFSYDVKMKEKGDIPEGYSVSREKKERFSLILESASTNQTSMYLCASRNNGEHEQFFGPGTRLTVL.

This chain links TRBV28 with TRBJ2-3, with D uncertain. Trimming pared 3 bases from V and 0 bases from J, leaving 13 bases between. CDR3 length equals 16 residues. Germline loops: CDR1 MDHEN, CDR2 SYDVKM. The CDR3 DNA reads as TGTGCCAGCAGTTTTCTGGCGCGGTTGAGCACAGATACGCAGTATTTT. Translating gives CASSFLARLSTDTQYF.

The chain joins TRBV5-6 to TRBJ1-4; the D gene is possibly TRBD1 (6 bases). V dropped 3 bases and J dropped 5 bases, with 14 bases sitting between them. Germline loops: CDR1 SGHDT, CDR2 YYEEEE. This CDR3 region has 15 residues. In nucleotides, the CDR3 is TGTGCCAGCAGCTCATTAGACAGGCCAAATGAAAAACTGTTTTTT. It encodes CASSSLDRPNEKLFF. Full variable domain (outside the CDR3, taken from reference TRBV5-6 and TRBJ1-4): DAGVTQSPTHLIKTRGQQVTLRCSPKSGHDTVSWYQQALGQGPQFIFQYYEEEERQRGNFPDRFSGHQFPNYSSELNVNALLLGDSALYLCASSSLDRPNEKLFFGSGTQLSVL.

The chain links TRBV5-4 to TRBJ1-2; no clear D gene. Germline lookup yields CDR1 SGHNT and CDR2 YYREEE (reference sequence). The CDR3 spans 13 residues. The V and J ends lost 4 bases and 3 bases respectively, with 10 bases between them. CDR3 protein: CASSIGGDYGYTF. CDR3 in DNA: TGTGCCAGCAGCATTGGCGGGGACTATGGCTACACCTTC.

This chain uses TRBV6-1 with TRBJ2-7; 14 bases are a match to TRBD2. CDR1 MNHNS and CDR2 SASEGT come from the germline V gene. The J segment lost 4 bases and the V segment lost 7 bases, leaving 3 bases of the junction unmatched. The CDR3 runs to 14 residues. The CDR3 region has the DNA TGTGCCAGCACCCGACTAGCGGGAGGGTACGAGCAGTACTTC. Translating gives CASTRLAGGYEQYF.

This chain connects TRBV6-5 to TRBJ2-3, with D perhaps TRBD2 (5 bases). V was clipped by 6 bases and J by 2 bases, with 15 bases between them. CDR1 and CDR2 from the germline V gene are MNHEY and SVGAGI. This CDR3 contains 15 residues. The CDR3, as DNA: TGTGCCAGCAGCTCGCCGGCGGGCTCCACAGATACGCAGTATTTT. This gives the protein CASSSPAGSTDTQYF.

The chain uses TRBV4-2 and TRBJ1-4; D gene uncertain. CDR1 is LGHNA, CDR2 YNFKEQ, per germline. CDR3 length: 15 amino acids. Trimming removed 5 bases at V and 7 bases at J, with 17 bases between. This CDR3 reads CASSLVLGRGEKLFF. The CDR3 DNA sequence: TGTGCCAGCAGCTTGGTTTTGGGTCGAGGTGAAAAACTGTTTTTT.

The genes are TRBV4-2 and TRBJ1-3, with TRBD1 matching over 8 bases. The V segment lost 7 bases and the J segment 1 base; nucleotides outside the gene matches: 3. The CDR3 has 14 residues. CDR1 is LGHNA and CDR2 is YNFKEQ in the germline V gene. DNA for the CDR3: TGTGCCAGCACCACAGGGGGTTCTGGAAACACCATATATTTT. It yields the protein CASTTGGSGNTIYF.